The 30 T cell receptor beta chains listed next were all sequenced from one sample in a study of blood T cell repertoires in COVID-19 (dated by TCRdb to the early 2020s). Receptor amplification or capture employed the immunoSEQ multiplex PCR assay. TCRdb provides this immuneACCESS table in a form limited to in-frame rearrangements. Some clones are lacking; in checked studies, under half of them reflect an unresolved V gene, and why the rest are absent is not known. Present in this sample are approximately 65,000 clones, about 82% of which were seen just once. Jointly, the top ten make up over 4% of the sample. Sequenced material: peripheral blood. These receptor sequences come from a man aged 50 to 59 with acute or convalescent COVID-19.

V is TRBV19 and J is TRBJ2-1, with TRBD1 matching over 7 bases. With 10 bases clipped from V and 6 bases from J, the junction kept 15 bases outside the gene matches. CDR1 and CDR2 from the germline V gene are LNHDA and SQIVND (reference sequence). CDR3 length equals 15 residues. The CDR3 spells CATTPTGASGNEQFF. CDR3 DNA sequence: TGTGCCACCACACCCACAGGGGCCTCCGGCAATGAGCAGTTCTTC.

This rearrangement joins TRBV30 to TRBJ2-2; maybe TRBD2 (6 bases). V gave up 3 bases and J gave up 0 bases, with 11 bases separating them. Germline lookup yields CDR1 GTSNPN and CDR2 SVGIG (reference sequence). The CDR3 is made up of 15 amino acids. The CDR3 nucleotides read TGTGCCTGGAGCCGCCCGGGAGCGAACACCGGGGAGCTGTTTTTT. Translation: CAWSRPGANTGELFF.

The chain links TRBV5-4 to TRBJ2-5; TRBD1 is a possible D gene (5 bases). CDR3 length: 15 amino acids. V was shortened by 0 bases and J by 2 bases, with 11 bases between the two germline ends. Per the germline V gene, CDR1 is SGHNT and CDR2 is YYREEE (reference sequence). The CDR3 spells CASSLASQGQETQYF. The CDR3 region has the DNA TGTGCCAGCAGCTTGGCCTCGCAGGGACAAGAGACCCAGTACTTC. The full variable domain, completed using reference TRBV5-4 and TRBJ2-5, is ETGVTQSPTHLIKTRGQQVTLRCSSQSGHNTVSWYQQALGQGPQFIFQYYREEENGRGNFPPRFSGLQFPNYSSELNVNALELDDSALYLCASSLASQGQETQYFGPGTRLLVL.

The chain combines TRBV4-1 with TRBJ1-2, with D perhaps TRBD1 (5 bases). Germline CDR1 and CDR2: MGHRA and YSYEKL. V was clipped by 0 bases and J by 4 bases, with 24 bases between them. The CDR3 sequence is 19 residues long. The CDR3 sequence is CASSQEGRAGTLRSYGYTF. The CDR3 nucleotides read TGCGCCAGCAGCCAAGAAGGGAGGGCAGGGACGTTAAGGAGCTATGGCTACACCTTC.

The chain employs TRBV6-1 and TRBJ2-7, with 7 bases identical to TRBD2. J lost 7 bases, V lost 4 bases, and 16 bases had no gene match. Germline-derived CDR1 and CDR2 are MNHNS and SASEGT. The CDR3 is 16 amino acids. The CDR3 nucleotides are TGTGCCAGCAGTGCTAGACTAGCACCGGACCCCAGGGAGCAGTACTTC. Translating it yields CASSARLAPDPREQYF.

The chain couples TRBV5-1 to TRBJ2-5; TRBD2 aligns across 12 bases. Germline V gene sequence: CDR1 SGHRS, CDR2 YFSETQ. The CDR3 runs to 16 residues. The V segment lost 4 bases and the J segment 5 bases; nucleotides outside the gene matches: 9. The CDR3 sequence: CASSTASGGAVETQYF. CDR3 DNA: TGCGCCAGCAGCACAGCTAGCGGGGGGGCCGTGGAGACCCAGTACTTC.

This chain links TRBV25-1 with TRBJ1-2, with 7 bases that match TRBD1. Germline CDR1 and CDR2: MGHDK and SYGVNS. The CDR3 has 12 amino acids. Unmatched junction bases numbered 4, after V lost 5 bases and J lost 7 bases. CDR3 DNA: TGTGCCAGCAGTTTAGCAGGGGGTGGCTACACCTTC. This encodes CASSLAGGGYTF.

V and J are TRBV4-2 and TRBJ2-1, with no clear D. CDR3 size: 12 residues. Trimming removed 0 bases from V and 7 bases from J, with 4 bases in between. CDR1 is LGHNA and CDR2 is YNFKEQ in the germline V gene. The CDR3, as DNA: TGTGCCAGCAGCCAAGAGTATAATGAGCAGTTCTTC. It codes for CASSQEYNEQFF.

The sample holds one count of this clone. CDR3 sequence: CASSYGQGARNTQYF. CDR3 nucleotide sequence: TGTGCCAGCAGTTACGGGCAGGGGGCCAGAAATACGCAGTATTTT. The chain couples TRBV6-5 to TRBJ2-3, with TRBD1 matching over 8 bases. V dropped 2 bases and J dropped 7; count of bases not matched to a gene: 8. The CDR3 extends over 15 amino acids. Germline-derived CDR1 and CDR2 are MNHEY and SVGAGI.

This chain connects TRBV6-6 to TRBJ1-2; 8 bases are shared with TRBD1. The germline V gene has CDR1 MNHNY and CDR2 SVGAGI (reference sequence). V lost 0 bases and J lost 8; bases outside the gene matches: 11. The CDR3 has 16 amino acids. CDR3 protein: CASSYSIGQGANGYTF. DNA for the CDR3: TGTGCCAGCAGTTACTCGATAGGCCAGGGGGCGAACGGCTACACCTTC.

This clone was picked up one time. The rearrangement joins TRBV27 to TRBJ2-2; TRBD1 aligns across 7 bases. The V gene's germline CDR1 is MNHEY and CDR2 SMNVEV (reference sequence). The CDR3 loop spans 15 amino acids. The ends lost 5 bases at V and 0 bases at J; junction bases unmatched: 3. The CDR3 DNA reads TGTGCCAGCAGTATCGACAGGGCGAACACCGGGGAGCTGTTTTTT. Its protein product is CASSIDRANTGELFF.

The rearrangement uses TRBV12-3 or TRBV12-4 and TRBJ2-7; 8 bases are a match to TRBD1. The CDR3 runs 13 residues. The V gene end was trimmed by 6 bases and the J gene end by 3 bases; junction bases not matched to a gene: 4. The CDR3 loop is CASRGQDNYEQYF. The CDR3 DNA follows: TGTGCCAGCAGGGGACAGGACAACTACGAGCAGTACTTC.

CDR3 loop: CASSFGLDSSFRGYTF. The CDR3 DNA is TGTGCCAGCAGCTTCGGACTGGACAGTTCCTTCAGAGGCTACACCTTC. V usage is TRBV11-2 and J usage is TRBJ1-2; a weak D match, TRBD1 (6 bases). Between the trimmed V and J ends, which lost 3 bases and 8 bases, there was a span of 22 bases. The CDR3 covers 16 residues. Germline V CDR1 and CDR2: SGHAT, FQNNGV.

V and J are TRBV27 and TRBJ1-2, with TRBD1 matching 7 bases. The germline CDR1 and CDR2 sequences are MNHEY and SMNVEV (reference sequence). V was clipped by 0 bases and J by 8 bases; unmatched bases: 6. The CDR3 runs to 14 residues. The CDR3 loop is CASSLSGQRNGYTF. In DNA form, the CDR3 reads TGTGCCAGCAGTTTATCGGGACAGAGGAACGGCTACACCTTC.

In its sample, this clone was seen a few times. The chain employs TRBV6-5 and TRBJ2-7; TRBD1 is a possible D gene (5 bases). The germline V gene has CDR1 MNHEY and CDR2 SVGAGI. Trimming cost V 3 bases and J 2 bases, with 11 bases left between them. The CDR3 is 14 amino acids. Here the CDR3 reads CASSYSDTTYEQYF. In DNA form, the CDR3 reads TGTGCCAGCAGTTATTCGGACACCACCTACGAGCAGTACTTC.

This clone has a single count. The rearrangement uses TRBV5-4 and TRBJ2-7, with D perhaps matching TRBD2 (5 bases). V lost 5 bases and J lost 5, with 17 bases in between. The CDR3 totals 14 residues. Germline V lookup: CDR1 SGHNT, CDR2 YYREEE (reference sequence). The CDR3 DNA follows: TGTGCCAGCAGTGAGGACTGGGGATTCGACGAGCAGTACTTC. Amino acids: CASSEDWGFDEQYF.

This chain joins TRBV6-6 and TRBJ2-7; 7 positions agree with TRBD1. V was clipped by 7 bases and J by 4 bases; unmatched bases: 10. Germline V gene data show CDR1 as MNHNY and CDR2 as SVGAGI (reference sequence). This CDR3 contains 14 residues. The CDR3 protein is CASKIPGQPYEQYF. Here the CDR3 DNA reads TGTGCCAGCAAAATACCGGGACAGCCGTACGAGCAGTACTTC.

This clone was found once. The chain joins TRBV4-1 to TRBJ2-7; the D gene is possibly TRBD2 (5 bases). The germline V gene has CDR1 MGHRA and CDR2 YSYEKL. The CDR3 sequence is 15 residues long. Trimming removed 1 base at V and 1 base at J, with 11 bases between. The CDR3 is CASSQAGTGSYEQYF. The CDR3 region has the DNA TGCGCCAGCAGCCAAGCGGGAACGGGGTCCTACGAGCAGTACTTC.

The CDR3 DNA follows: TGTGCCAGCAGCCGGAGGCAAGAGACCCAGTACTTC. It codes for CASSRRQETQYF. V is TRBV6-5 and J is TRBJ2-5; the D gene is possibly TRBD2 (5 bases). With 6 bases removed from V and 2 bases from J, the gap between germline ends came to 7 bases. CDR1 is MNHEY, CDR2 SVGAGI, per germline. This CDR3 is 12 amino acids long.

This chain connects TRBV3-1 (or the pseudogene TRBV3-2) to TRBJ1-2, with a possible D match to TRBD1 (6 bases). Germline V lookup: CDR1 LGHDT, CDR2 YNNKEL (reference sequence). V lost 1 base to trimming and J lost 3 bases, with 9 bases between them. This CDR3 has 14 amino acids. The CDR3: CASSQGTAYYGYTF. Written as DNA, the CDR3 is TGTGCCAGCAGCCAAGGGACAGCTTACTATGGCTACACCTTC.

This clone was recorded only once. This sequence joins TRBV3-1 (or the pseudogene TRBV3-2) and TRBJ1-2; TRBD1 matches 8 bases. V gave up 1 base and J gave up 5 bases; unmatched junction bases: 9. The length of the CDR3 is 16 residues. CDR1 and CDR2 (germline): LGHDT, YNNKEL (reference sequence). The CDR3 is CASSQGSSGQVYGYTF. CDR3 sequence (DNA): TGTGCCAGCAGCCAAGGATCCTCGGGACAGGTGTATGGCTACACCTTC.

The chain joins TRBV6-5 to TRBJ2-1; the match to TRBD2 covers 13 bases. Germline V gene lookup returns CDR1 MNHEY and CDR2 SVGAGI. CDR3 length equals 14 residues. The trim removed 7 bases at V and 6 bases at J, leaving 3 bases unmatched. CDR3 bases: TGTGCCAGCATGGGACTAGCGGGGCGCAATGAGCAGTTCTTC. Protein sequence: CASMGLAGRNEQFF.

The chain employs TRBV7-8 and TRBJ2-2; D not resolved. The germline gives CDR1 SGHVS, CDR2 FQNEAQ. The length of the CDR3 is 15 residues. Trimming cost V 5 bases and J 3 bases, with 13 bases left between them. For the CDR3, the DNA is TGTGCCAGCAGCATAAGCTTCGAGGACACCGGGGAGCTGTTTTTT. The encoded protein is CASSISFEDTGELFF.

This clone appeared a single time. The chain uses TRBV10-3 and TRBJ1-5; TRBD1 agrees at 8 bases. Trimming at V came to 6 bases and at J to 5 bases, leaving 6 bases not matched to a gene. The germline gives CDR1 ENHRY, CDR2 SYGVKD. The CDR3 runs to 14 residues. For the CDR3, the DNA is TGTGCCATCAGCCAGGGACAGGCGGATCAGCCCCAGCATTTT. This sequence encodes CAISQGQADQPQHF.

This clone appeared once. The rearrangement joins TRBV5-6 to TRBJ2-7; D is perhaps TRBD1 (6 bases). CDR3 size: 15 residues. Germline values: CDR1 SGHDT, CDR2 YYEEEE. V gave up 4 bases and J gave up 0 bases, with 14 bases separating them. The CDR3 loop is CASSPTGFGSYEQYF. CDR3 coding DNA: TGTGCCAGCAGCCCAACAGGGTTCGGCTCCTACGAGCAGTACTTC. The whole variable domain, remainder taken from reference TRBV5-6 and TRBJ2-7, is DAGVTQSPTHLIKTRGQQVTLRCSPKSGHDTVSWYQQALGQGPQFIFQYYEEEERQRGNFPDRFSGHQFPNYSSELNVNALLLGDSALYLCASSPTGFGSYEQYFGPGTRLTVT.

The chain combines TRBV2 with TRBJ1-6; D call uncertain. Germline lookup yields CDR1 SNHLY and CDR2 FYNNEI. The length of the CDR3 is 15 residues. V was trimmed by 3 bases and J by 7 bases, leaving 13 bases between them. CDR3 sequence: CASSELVRKNSPLHF. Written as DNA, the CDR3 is TGTGCCAGCAGTGAGCTGGTCAGAAAGAATTCACCCCTCCACTTT. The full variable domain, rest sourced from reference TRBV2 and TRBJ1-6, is EPEVTQTPSHQVTQMGQEVILRCVPISNHLYFYWYRQILGQKVEFLVSFYNNEISEKSEIFDDQFSVERPDGSNFTLKIRSTKLEDSAMYFCASSELVRKNSPLHFGNGTRLTVT.

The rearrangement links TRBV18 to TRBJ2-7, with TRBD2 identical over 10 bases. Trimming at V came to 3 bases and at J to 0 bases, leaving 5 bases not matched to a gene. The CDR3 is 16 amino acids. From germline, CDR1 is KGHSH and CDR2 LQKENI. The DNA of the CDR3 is TGTGCCAGCTCACCTCAAGCGGGAGGGCCCTCCTACGAGCAGTACTTC. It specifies CASSPQAGGPSYEQYF.

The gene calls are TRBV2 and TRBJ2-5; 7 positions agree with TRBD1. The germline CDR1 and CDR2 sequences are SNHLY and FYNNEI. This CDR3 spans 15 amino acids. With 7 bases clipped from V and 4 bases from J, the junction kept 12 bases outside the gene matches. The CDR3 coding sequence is TGTGCCAGCACATCCGGACAGGCGATTTCAGAGACCCAGTACTTC. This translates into CASTSGQAISETQYF.

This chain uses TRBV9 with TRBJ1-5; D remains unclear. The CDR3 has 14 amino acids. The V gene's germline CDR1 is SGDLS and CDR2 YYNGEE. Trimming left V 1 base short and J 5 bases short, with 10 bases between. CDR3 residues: CASSVSVGDQPQHF. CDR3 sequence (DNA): TGTGCCAGCAGCGTATCTGTGGGCGATCAGCCCCAGCATTTT.

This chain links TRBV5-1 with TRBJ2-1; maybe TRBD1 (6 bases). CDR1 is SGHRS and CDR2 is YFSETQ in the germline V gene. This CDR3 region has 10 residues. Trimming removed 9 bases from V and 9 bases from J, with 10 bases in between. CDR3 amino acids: CATQGFEQFF. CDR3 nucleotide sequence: TGCGCCACACAGGGTTTTGAGCAGTTCTTC.